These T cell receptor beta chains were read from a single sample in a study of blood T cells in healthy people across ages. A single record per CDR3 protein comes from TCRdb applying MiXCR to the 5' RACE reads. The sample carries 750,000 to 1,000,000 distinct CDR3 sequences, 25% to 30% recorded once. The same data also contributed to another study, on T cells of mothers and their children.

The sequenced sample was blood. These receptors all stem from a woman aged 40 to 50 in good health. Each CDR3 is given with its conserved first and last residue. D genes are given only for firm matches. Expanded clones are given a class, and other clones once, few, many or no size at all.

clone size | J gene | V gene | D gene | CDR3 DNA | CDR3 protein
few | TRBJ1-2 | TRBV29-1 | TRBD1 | TGCAGCGTTGACCGTTCGGGACAGACGGTTTATGGCTACACCTTC | CSVDRSGQTVYGYTF
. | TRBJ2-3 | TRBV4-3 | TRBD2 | TGCGCCAGCAGCCAATTCCAAGCGGGAGACGGAACAGATACGCAGTATTTT | CASSQFQAGDGTDTQYF
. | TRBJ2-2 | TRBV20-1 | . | TGCAGTGCTAGAGTCCGCGAGACGAACGCCGGGGAGCTGTTTTTT | CSARVRETNAGELFF
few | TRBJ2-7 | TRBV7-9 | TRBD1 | TGTGCCAGCAGACCTCAGGGGGCCTCTTACGAGCAGTACTTC | CASRPQGASYEQYF
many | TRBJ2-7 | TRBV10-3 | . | TGTGCCATCAGTGACAGGGACGAGCAGTACTTC | CAISDRDEQYF
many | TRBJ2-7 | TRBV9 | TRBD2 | TGTGCCAGCAGCGCTAGCGGGGGAGCCTACGAGCAGTACTTC | CASSASGGAYEQYF
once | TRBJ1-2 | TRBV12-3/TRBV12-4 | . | TGTGCCAGCAGTAATACGCGCCGCCCGGGTGGCTACACCTTC | CASSNTRRPGGYTF
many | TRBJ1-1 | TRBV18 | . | TGTGCCAGCTCGACGCAAAAGAACACTGAAGCTTTCTTT | CASSTQKNTEAFF
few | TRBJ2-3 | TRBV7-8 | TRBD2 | TGTGCCAGCAGACGAACGGGACTAGCCGTCGATACGCAGTATTTT | CASRRTGLAVDTQYF
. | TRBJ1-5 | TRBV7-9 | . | TGTGCCAGCAGCGCGGTGAATAGCAATCAGCCCCAGCATTTT | CASSAVNSNQPQHF
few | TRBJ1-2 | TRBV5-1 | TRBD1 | TGCGCCAGCAGCTTGGAGGGACAGGGACAACTCTATGGCTACACCTTC | CASSLEGQGQLYGYTF
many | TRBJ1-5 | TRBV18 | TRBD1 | TGTGCCAGCTCACCGACGGACAGGAGAAATCAGCCCCAGCATTTT | CASSPTDRRNQPQHF
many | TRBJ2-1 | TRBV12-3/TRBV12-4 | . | TGTGCCAGCAGTTTAGTGAGGTTCTCCTACAATGAGCAGTTCTTC | CASSLVRFSYNEQFF
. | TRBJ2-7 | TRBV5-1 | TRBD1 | TGCGCCAGCAGCTTGGCCGGGACAGGGGGTATGCGCGAGCAGTACTTC | CASSLAGTGGMREQYF
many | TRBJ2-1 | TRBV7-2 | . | TGTGCCAGCAGCCGACAGGTGGGATCTAGCTGGGGGGCCTACAATGAGCAGTTCTTC | CASSRQVGSSWGAYNEQFF
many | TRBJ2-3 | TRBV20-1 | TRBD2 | TGCAGTAATAAGCGGGGGGACTCCACAGATACGCAGTATTTT | CSNKRGDSTDTQYF
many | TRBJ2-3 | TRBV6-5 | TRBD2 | TGTGCCAGCAGTTACGAGGCAGGGACTAGCATAGATACGCAGTATTTT | CASSYEAGTSIDTQYF
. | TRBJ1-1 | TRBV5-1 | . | TGCGCCAGCAGCCCGGGATTGGGAGGCGGCACTGAAGCTTTCTTT | CASSPGLGGGTEAFF
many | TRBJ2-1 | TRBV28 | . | TGTGCCAGCAGTTTATACAGGGACAATGAGCAGTTCTTC | CASSLYRDNEQFF
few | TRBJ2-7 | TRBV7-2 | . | TGTGCCAGCAACTCTAACGGGGGCTACGAGCAGTACTTC | CASNSNGGYEQYF
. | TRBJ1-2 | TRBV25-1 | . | TGTGCCAGCAGGGACGCTGGAAATTATGGCTACACCTTC | CASRDAGNYGYTF
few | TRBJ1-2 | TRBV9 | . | TGTGCCAGCAGCGTAGGTACAGGGTCTAATGGCTACACCTTC | CASSVGTGSNGYTF
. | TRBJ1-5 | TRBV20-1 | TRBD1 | TGCAGTGCTAGTGCGGGACAGGGATCGGACCAGCCCCAGCATTTT | CSASAGQGSDQPQHF
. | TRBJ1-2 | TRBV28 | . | TGTGCCAGCCTGGATCGGTTAACTGGCTACACCTTC | CASLDRLTGYTF
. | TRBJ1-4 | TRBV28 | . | TGTGCCAGCAGCTCAACTAATGAAAAACTGTTTTTT | CASSSTNEKLFF
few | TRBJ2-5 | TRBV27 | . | TGTGCCAGCAGTTATCAGGGCCCTGAGACCCAGTACTTC | CASSYQGPETQYF
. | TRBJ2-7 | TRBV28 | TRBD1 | TGTGCCAGCAGCCAAGGGGGACAGGGCTTTGACGAGCAGTACTTC | CASSQGGQGFDEQYF
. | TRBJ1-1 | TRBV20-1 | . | TGCAGTGCTAGTAAGACAGGCGACTTTGAAGCTTTCTTT | CSASKTGDFEAFF
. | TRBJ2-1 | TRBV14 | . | TGTGCCAGCAGCCAAGATTGGGGGACGGCGTACTACAATGTGCAGTTCTTC | CASSQDWGTAYYNVQFF
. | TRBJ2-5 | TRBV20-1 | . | TGCAGTGCTAGAGTGTCCCCGGCTGAGCAGTACTTC | CSARVSPAEQYF
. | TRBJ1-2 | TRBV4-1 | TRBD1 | TGCGCCAGCAGCCAAGCACAGGGGACTTGGAACTATGGCTACACCTTC | CASSQAQGTWNYGYTF
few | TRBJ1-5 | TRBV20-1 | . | TGCAGTGCTAAAAAACGGTATCAGCCCCAGCATTTT | CSAKKRYQPQHF
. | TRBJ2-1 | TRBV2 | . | TGTGCCAGCAGTGGGCTCCTTGGTAAGCAGTTCTTC | CASSGLLGKQFF
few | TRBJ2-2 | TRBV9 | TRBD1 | TGTGCCAGCAGCGTCACAGGGGTCACCGGGGAGCTGTTTTTT | CASSVTGVTGELFF
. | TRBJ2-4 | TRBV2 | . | TGTGCCAGCAGTGAAGTAAGCTACGGGCAGTACTTC | CASSEVSYGQYF
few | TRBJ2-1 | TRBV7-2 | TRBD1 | TGTGCCAGCAGGGGACAGGTCCCCTACAATGAGCAGTTCTTC | CASRGQVPYNEQFF
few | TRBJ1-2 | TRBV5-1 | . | TGCGCCAGCAGCTTGAGCCAGCTTAACTATGGCTACACCTTC | CASSLSQLNYGYTF
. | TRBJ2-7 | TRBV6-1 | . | TGTGCCAGCAGACCCCCTGCGTCCTACGAGCAGTACTTC | CASRPPASYEQYF
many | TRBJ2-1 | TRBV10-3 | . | TGTGCCATCAGTACAGGGAGGGGTGACAATGAGCAGTTCTTC | CAISTGRGDNEQFF
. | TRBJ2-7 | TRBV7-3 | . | TGTGCCAGCAACACGGGGCCAGGGGTCTCCTACGAGCAGTACTTC | CASNTGPGVSYEQYF
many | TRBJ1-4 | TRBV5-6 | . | TGTGCCAGCAGCTTGGACGCCTCTGGGGAAAAACTGTTTTTT | CASSLDASGEKLFF